The entry below gives a single T cell receptor beta chain sequence along with its context. What it binds is not known. This sample includes further DNA sequences coding for the same CDR3. The sample belongs to a study of shared clonotypes between healthy human individuals. Overall study context: Aged 18 to 49, the donors were a couple of women and a few men.

A 200 ng quantity of DNA, roughly 30,000 T cell genomes, went into the sorted-subset replicate PCRs. TCRdb's table, derived via immunoSEQ multiplex PCR, lists solely in-frame clones and lacks some. The sample contains roughly 2.2 million clones, 92% of which appear only once. CDR1 and CDR2 (germline): KGHSH, LQKENI. Trimming left V 3 bases short and J 0 bases short, with 12 bases between. The CDR3 spans 15 residues. There were no recent acute infections or vaccinations among the donors, who were healthy HIV-negative adults. Study-wide points: Estimated richness values were generally larger in naive subsets than in memory subsets.

The clonotype originates from a man between 18 and 29 years old in good health. Some clones in this sample may be carry-over from other donors' samples. The chain carries TRBV18 and TRBJ2-7; D may match TRBD1 or TRBD2 (5 bases each). Sample: naive CD4+ T cells from PBMCs. Subset in this sample: CD45RA+ positively selected. The CDR3 spells CASSPAGTGSYEQYF. CDR3 bases: TGTGCCAGCTCACCGGCCGGGACGGGCTCCTACGAGCAGTACTTC.